This TCR beta chain was found in a study of cytomegalovirus exposure and HLA in healthy donors. Looking at the study overall: Early release data held around 80 million unique TCRs from HLA-typed donors.

The PCR used 60 Vbeta and 13 Jbeta primers. This table comes from immunoSEQ multiplex PCR, and its TCRdb copy is limited to in-frame clones, with some not included. The listing records about 160,000 clones. The germline gives CDR1 SGHTA, CDR2 FQGNSA. This CDR3 contains 13 residues. Trimming stripped 1 base from V and 4 bases from J, with 7 bases between. The specimen sequenced was PBMCs. This sequence joins TRBV7-2 and TRBJ1-1; unclear D gene. The TCR was taken from a woman aged 60-75 years in good health and CMV-seronegative. CDR3: CASSLGRPTEAFF. The CDR3 region has the DNA TGTGCCAGCAGCTTAGGGAGGCCCACTGAAGCTTTCTTT.